This record covers a single T cell receptor beta chain. Its antigen is unknown. The sample originates from a study of cytomegalovirus exposure and HLA in healthy donors. Study-wide findings and caveats: A later analysis, which compared TCR beta chains of equal frequency, found the HLA-associated ones more clonally expanded. A missense variant in DCLRE1C was later tied to TCR beta V- and J-gene trimming. Among the CMV-associated chains, a few were confirmed in vitro as specific for CMV antigens.

The length of the CDR3 is 12 residues. Germline V lookup: CDR1 SEHNR, CDR2 FQNEAQ (reference sequence). Trimming removed 1 base at V and 7 bases at J, with 7 bases between. Both 60 Vbeta primers and 13 Jbeta primers went into the PCR. This table comes from immunoSEQ multiplex PCR, and its TCRdb copy is limited to in-frame clones, with some not included. The table includes 100,000 to 150,000 clones, approximately 77% detected once. The TCR comes from a young man in good health and CMV-seronegative. Source material: PBMCs. The V and J genes are TRBV7-9 and TRBJ1-1; D is ambiguous. DNA of the CDR3: TGTGCCAGCAGCTTAGTCGGCGGTGAAGCTTTCTTT. Protein sequence: CASSLVGGEAFF. Complete variable domain (other parts from reference TRBV7-9 and TRBJ1-1): DTGVSQNPRHKITKRGQNVTFRCDPISEHNRLYWYRQTLGQGPEFLTYFQNEAQLEKSRLLSDRFSAERPKGSFSTLEIQRTEQGDSAMYLCASSLVGGEAFFGQGTRLTVV.